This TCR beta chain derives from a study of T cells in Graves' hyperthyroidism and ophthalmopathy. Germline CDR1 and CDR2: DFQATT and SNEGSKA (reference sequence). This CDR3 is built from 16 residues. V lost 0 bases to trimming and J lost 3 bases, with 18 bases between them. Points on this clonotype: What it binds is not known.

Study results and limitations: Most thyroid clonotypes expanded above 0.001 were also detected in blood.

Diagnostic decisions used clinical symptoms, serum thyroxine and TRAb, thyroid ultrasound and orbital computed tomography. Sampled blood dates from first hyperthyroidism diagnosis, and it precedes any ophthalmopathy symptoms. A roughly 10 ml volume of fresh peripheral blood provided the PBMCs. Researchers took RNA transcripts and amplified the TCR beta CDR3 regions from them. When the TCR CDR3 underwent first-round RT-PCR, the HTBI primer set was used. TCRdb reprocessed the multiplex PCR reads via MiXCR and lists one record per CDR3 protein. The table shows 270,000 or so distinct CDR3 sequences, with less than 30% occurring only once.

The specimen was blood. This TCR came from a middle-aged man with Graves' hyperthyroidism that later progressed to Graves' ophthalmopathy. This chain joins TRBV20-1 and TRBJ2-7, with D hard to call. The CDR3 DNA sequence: TGCAGTGCTAGAGATCCTGGTCGAGGAGACGACTACGAGCAGTACTTC. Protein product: CSARDPGRGDDYEQYF.